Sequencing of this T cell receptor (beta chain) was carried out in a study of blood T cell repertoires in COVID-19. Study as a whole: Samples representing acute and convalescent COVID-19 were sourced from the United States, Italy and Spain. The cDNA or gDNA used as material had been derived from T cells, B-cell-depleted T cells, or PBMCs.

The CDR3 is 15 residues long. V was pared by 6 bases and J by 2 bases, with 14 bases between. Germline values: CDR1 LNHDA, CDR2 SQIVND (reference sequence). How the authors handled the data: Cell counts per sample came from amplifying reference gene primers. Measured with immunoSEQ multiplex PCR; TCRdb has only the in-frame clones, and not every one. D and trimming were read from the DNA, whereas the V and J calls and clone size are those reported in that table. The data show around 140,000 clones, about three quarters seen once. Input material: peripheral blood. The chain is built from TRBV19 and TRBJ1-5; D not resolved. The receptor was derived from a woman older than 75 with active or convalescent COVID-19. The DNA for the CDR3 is TGTGCCAGTAGAGAATGGCTGATCGGCAATCAGCCCCAGCATTTT. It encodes CASREWLIGNQPQHF.